The present entry profiles one T cell receptor beta chain with its context. Only in-frame clones appear in the TCRdb table, and some are missing; sequencing was by immunoSEQ multiplex PCR. The sample records around 160,000 clones, approximately 88% being singletons. Germline V gene data show CDR1 as SGHRS and CDR2 as YFSETQ. CDR3 length: 14 residues. V shed 3 bases and J shed 6 bases, with 14 bases lying between them. The data were obtained in a study of blood T cell repertoires in COVID-19. In assigning cohorts, the study relied on participant-reported clinical history. The sequencing sample was made of PBMCs or T cells enriched from blood (not recorded which). This chain connects TRBV5-1 to TRBJ2-3, with D hard to call. This TCR derives from a woman aged 55-70 years who had recovered from COVID-19. CDR3 nucleotide sequence: TGCGCCAGCAGCTCAAGTACCCCCGGGGATACGCAGTATTTT. Encoded protein: CASSSSTPGDTQYF.